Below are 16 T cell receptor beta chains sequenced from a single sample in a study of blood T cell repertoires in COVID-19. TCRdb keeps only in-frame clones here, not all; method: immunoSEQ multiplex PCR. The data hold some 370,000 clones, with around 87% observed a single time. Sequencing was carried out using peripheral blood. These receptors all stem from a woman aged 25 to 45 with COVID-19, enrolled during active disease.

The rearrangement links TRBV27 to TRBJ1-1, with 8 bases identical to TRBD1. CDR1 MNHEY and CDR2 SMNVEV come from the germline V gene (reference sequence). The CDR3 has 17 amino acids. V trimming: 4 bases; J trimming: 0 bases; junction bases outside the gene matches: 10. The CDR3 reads CASSSRDRSYVNTEAFF. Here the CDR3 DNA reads TGTGCCAGCAGTTCCCGGGACAGGTCTTACGTGAACACTGAAGCTTTCTTT.

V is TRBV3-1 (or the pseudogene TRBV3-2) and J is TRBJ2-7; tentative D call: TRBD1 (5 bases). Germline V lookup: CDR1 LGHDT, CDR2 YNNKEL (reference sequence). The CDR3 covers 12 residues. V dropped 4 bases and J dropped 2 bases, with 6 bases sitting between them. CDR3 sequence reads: CASSRQTYEQYF. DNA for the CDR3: TGTGCCAGCAGCCGACAGACCTACGAGCAGTACTTC.

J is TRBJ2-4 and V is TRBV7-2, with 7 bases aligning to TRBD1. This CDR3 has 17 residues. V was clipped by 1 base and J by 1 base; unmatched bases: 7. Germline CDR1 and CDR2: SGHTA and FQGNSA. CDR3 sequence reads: CASSLESRGTAKNIQYF. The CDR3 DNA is TGTGCCAGCAGCTTAGAGTCCAGGGGGACGGCCAAAAACATTCAGTACTTC.

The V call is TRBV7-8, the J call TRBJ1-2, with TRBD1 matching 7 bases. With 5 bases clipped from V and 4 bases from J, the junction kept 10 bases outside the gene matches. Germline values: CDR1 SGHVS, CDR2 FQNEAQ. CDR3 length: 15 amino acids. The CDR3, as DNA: TGTGCCAGCAGCCCCGGGACAGCCGTCGGCTATGGCTACACCTTC. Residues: CASSPGTAVGYGYTF.

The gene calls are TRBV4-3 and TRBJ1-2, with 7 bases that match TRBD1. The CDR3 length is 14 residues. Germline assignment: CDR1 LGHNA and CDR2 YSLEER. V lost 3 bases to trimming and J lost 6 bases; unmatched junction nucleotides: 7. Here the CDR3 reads CASSHATGIDGYTF. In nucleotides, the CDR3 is TGCGCCAGCAGCCACGCGACAGGGATTGATGGCTACACCTTC.

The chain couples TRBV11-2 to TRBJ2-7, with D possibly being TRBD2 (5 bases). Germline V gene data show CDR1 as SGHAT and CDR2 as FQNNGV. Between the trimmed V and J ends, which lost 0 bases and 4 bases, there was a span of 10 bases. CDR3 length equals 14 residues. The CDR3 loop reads CASSLERAAYEQYF. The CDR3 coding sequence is TGTGCCAGCAGCTTAGAGAGGGCGGCTTACGAGCAGTACTTC.

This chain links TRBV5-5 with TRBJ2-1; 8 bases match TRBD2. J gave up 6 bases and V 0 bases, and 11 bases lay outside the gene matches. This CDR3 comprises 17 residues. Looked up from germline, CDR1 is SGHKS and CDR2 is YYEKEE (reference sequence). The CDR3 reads CASSLGFAGGRSNEQFF. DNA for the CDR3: TGTGCCAGCAGCTTGGGGTTCGCGGGAGGCCGTTCCAATGAGCAGTTCTTC. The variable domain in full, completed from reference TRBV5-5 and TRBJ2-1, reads DAGVTQSPTHLIKTRGQQVTLRCSPISGHKSVSWYQQVLGQGPQFIFQYYEKEERGRGNFPDRFSARQFPNYSSELNVNALLLGDSALYLCASSLGFAGGRSNEQFFGPGTRLTVL.

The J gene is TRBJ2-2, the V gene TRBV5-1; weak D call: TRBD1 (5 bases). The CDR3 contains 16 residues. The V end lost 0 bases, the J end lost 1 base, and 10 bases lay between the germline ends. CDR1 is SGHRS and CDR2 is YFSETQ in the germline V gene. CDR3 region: CASSLGAGMNTGELFF. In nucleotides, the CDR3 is TGCGCCAGCAGCTTGGGGGCAGGGATGAACACCGGGGAGCTGTTTTTT.

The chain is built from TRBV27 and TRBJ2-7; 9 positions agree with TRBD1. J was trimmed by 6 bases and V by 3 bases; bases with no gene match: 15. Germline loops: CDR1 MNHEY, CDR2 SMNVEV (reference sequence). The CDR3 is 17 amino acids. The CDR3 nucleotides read TGTGCCAGCAGTTTTTTATTTCCGGGACAGGGAGACGTCGAGCAGTACTTC. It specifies CASSFLFPGQGDVEQYF.

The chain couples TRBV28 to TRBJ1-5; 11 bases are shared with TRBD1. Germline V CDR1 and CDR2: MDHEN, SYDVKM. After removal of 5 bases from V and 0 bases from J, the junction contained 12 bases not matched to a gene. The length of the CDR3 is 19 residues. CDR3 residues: CASSLLPGQGGDSNQPQHF. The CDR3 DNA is TGTGCCAGCAGTCTTCTCCCGGGACAGGGGGGGGATAGCAATCAGCCCCAGCATTTT. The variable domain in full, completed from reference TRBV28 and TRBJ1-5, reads DVKVTQSSRYLVKRTGEKVFLECVQDMDHENMFWYRQDPGLGLRLIYFSYDVKMKEKGDIPEGYSVSREKKERFSLILESASTNQTSMYLCASSLLPGQGGDSNQPQHFGDGTRLSIL.

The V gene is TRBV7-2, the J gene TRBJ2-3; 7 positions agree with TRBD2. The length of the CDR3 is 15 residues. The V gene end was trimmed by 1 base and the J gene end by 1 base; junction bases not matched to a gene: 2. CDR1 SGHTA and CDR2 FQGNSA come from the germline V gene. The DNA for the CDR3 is TGTGCCAGCAGCTTAGGGGGGGGTGGCACAGATACGCAGTATTTT. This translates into CASSLGGGGTDTQYF.

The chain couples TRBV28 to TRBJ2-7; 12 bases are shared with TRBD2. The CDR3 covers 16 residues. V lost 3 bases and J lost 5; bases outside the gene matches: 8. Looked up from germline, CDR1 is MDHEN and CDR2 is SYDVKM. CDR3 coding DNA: TGTGCCAGCAGTTTTGGGTCTAGCGGGAGGGCCGACGAGCAGTACTTC. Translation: CASSFGSSGRADEQYF.

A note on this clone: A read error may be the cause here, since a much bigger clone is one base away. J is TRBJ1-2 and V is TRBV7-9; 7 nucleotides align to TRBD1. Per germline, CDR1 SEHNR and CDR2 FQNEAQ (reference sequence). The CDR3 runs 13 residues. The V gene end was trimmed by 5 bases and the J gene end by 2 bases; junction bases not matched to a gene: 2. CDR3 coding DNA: TGTGCCAGCAGCCCGGACAGGAACTATGGCTACACCTTC. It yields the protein CASSPDRNYGYTF.

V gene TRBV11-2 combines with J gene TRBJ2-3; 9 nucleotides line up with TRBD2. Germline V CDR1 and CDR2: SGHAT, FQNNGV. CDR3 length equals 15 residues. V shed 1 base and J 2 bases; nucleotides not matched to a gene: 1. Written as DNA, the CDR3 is TGTGCCAGCAGCTTAGGCGGGAGGGTCACAGATACGCAGTATTTT. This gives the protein CASSLGGRVTDTQYF.

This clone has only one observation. The CDR3 protein is CASGNDRAQETQYF. As DNA, the CDR3 is TGTGCCAGCGGAAACGACAGGGCCCAAGAGACCCAGTACTTC. This rearrangement joins TRBV2 to TRBJ2-5, with TRBD1 identical over 7 bases. Germline V gene sequence: CDR1 SNHLY, CDR2 FYNNEI. The CDR3 consists of 14 residues. The ends lost 8 bases at V and 1 base at J; junction bases unmatched: 7. The whole variable domain, filled in from reference TRBV2 and TRBJ2-5, reads EPEVTQTPSHQVTQMGQEVILRCVPISNHLYFYWYRQILGQKVEFLVSFYNNEISEKSEIFDDQFSVERPDGSNFTLKIRSTKLEDSAMYFCASGNDRAQETQYFGPGTRLLVL.

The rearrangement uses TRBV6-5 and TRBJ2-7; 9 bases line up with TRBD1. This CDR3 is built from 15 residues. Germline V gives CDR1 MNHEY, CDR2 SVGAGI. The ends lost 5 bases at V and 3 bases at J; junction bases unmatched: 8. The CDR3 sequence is CASSTTGTGIYEQYF. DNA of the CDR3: TGTGCCAGCAGTACCACCGGGACAGGGATCTACGAGCAGTACTTC.